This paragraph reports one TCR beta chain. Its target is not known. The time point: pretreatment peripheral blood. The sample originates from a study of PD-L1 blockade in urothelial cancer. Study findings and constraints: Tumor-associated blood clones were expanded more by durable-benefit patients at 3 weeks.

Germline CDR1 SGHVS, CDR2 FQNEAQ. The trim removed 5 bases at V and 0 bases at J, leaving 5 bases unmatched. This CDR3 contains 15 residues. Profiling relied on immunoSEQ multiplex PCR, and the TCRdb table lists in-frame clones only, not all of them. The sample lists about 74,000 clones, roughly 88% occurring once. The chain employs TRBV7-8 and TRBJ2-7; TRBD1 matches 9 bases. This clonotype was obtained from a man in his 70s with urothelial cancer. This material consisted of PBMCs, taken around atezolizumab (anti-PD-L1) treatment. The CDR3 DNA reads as TGTGCCAGCAGCCCCGGGACAGGGAGCTCCTACGAGCAGTACTTC. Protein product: CASSPGTGSSYEQYF.